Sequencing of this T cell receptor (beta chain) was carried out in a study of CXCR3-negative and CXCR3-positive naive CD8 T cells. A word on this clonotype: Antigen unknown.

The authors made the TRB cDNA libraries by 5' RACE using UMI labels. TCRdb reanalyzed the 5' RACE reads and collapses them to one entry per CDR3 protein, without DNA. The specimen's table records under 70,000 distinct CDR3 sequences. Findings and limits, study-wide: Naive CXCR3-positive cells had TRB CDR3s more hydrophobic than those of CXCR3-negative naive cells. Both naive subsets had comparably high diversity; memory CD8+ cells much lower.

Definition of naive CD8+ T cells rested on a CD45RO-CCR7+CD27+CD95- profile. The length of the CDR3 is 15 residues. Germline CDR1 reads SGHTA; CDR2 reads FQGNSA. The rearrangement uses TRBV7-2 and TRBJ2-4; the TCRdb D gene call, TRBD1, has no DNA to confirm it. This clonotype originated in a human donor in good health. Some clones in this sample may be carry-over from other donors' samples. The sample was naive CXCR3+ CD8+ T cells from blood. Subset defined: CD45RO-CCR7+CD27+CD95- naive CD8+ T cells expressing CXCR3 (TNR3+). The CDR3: CASSSFSRGQNIQYF.